This entry is about one T cell receptor beta chain. One end of the junction is discordant with germline, which a read error may explain. This entry is derived from a study of control samples from healthy donors and cancer patients. CDR1 is MNHEY and CDR2 is SVGEGT in the germline V gene. CDR3 length equals 12 residues. Some clones are missing from TCRdb's copy, which holds only in-frame ones; the method was immunoSEQ multiplex PCR. This table holds under 200,000 clones, 80% to 95% found once. The J gene is TRBJ2-3, the V gene TRBV6-2 or TRBV6-3, with D unclear. Sequenced sample: blood. The receptor was isolated from a woman in her thirties in good health. The DNA for the CDR3 is TGTACCAGCAGTTACCCCCTGGATACGCAGTATTTT. Amino acids: CTSSYPLDTQYF.